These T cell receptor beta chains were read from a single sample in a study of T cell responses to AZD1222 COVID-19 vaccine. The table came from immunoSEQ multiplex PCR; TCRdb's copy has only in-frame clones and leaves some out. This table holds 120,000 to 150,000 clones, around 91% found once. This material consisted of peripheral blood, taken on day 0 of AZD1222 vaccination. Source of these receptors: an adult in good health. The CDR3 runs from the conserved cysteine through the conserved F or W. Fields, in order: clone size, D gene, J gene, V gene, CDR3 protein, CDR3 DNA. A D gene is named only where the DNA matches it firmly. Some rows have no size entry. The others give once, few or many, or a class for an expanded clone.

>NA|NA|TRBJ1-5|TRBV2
CASSGGWGYSNQPQHF
TGTGCCAGCAGCGGTGGGTGGGGCTATAGCAATCAGCCCCAGCATTTT
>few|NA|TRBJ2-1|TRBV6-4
CASSDGTHNEQFF
TGTGCCAGCAGTGACGGGACTCACAATGAGCAGTTCTTC
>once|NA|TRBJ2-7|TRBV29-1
CSVRRAEQYF
TGCAGCGTCCGGAGGGCCGAGCAGTACTTC
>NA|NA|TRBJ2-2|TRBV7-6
CASSSSSRTGTGELFF
TGTGCCAGCAGCTCCTCTAGCAGAACAGGCACCGGGGAGCTGTTTTTT
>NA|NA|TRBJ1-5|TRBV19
CASSILGYQPQHF
TGTGCCAGTAGTATTCTGGGGTATCAGCCCCAGCATTTT
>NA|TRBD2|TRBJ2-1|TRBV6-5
CASGGTGGSNEQFF
TGTGCCAGCGGCGGCACCGGGGGGTCGAATGAGCAGTTCTTC
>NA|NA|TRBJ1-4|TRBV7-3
CASSASGADNEKLFF
TGTGCCAGCAGCGCTTCCGGGGCCGATAATGAAAAACTGTTTTTT
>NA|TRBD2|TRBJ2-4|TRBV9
CASSSGGAFVDIQYF
TGTGCCAGCAGCTCCGGGGGGGCTTTTGTGGACATTCAGTACTTC
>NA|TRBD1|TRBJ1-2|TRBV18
CASSLGTGVYGYTF
TGTGCCAGCTCCCTCGGGACAGGGGTATATGGCTACACCTTC
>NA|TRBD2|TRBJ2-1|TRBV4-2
CASSQDWSGGEQFF
TGTGCCAGCAGCCAAGATTGGAGCGGGGGGGAGCAGTTCTTC
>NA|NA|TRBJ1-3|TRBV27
CACRGGNTIYF
TGTGCCTGCCGGGGTGGAAACACCATATATTTT
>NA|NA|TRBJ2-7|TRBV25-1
CAGTTVFSYEQYF
TGTGCCGGGACGACAGTCTTCTCCTACGAGCAGTACTTC